These 4 T cell receptor beta chains were sequenced from one sample in a study of technical replicates of blood from a handful of donors. Data came from immunoSEQ multiplex PCR; TCRdb stores just in-frame clones and leaves some out. The profile shows 84,000 or so clones, almost 98% of them singletons. Sequenced: T cells isolated from PBMCs. The source of these receptors is a human donor in good health.

The chain joins TRBV6-1 to TRBJ2-3; TRBD2 matches at 9 bases. Germline V gene data show CDR1 as MNHNS and CDR2 as SASEGT. This CDR3 is 14 amino acids long. V lost 6 bases to trimming and J lost 5 bases; unmatched junction nucleotides: 6. CDR3 coding DNA: TGTGCCAGCAGACCGGGACTAGCCAGAGATACGCAGTATTTT. Its protein is CASRPGLARDTQYF.

This clone was detected only once. This chain links TRBV5-1 with TRBJ2-7; D uncertain. Germline V CDR1 and CDR2: SGHRS, YFSETQ. The CDR3 extends over 14 amino acids. V was cut by 0 bases and J by 5 bases, with 12 bases left in between. The CDR3 nucleotides read TGCGCCAGCAGCTTGGATGCCCACCGGGACGAGCAGTACTTC. Protein: CASSLDAHRDEQYF.

V usage is TRBV9 and J usage is TRBJ2-2, with D possibly matching TRBD1 (5 bases). The V gene's germline CDR1 is SGDLS and CDR2 YYNGEE. This CDR3 has 13 residues. The CDR3 DNA reads TGTGCTACTCAGGGTGCGAACACCGGGGAGCTGTTTTTT. It encodes CATQGANTGELFF.

The chain uses TRBV30 and TRBJ1-4, with 12 bases matching TRBD1. J gave up 6 bases and V 1 base, and 3 bases lay outside the gene matches. CDR1 and CDR2 (germline): GTSNPN, SVGIG (reference sequence). This CDR3 region has 15 residues. Here the CDR3 reads CAWSEGTGGHEKLFF. Written as DNA, the CDR3 is TGTGCCTGGAGTGAAGGGACAGGGGGCCATGAAAAACTGTTTTTT.